The rows below give T cell receptor beta chains drawn from one sample of a study of OX40 agonist ivuxolimab in advanced cancers. Clones were read by immunoSEQ multiplex PCR, and TCRdb kept only the in-frame ones, dropping some. Of 75,000 to 95,000 clones listed, around 90% are singletons. Sequencing was performed on CD4+ or CD8+ T cells sorted from blood, taken in a trial of the OX40 agonist ivuxolimab. The receptors shown here come from an adult with an advanced solid tumor such as melanoma, head and neck, liver or kidney cancer. The CDR3 runs from the conserved cysteine through the conserved F or W. The D gene is left open where the match is weak. A clone size is listed for some rows: how often the clone was seen (once, few, many), or a class if it is expanded.

clone size | D gene | J gene | V gene | CDR3 protein | CDR3 DNA
. | TRBD1 | TRBJ2-5 | TRBV7-3 | CASSRTGGETQYF | TGTGCCAGCAGCCGGACAGGGGGAGAGACCCAGTACTTC
. | TRBD1 | TRBJ2-2 | TRBV15 | CATIRDRGRGATGELFF | TGTGCCACCATCAGGGACAGGGGGCGCGGGGCCACCGGGGAGCTGTTTTTT
. | . | TRBJ1-5 | TRBV27 | CASSPRTADQPQHF | TGTGCCAGCAGTCCGAGGACAGCTGACCAGCCCCAGCATTTT
. | . | TRBJ2-3 | TRBV4-3 | CASSQVGDFTDTQYF | TGCGCCAGCAGCCAAGTGGGGGACTTCACAGATACGCAGTATTTT
once | . | TRBJ1-4 | TRBV18 | CASSPQPGARLEKLFF | TGTGCCAGCTCACCACAACCGGGAGCTCGATTGGAAAAACTGTTTTTT
. | . | TRBJ1-1 | TRBV28 | CASSSAVDTEAFF | TGTGCCAGCAGTTCCGCTGTTGACACTGAAGCTTTCTTT
. | . | TRBJ2-3 | TRBV7-9 | CATREVTDTQYF | TGTGCCACAAGGGAGGTCACAGATACGCAGTATTTT
. | . | TRBJ1-3 | TRBV7-6 | CASSLAGGSGNTIYF | TGTGCCAGCAGCTTAGCGGGGGGGTCTGGAAACACCATATATTTT
. | . | TRBJ2-5 | TRBV5-6 | CASSLQETQYF | TGTGCCAGCAGCTTGCAGGAGACCCAGTACTTC
. | . | TRBJ2-7 | TRBV19 | CASSSRYEQYF | TGTGCCAGTAGCAGCAGATACGAGCAGTACTTC
once | . | TRBJ1-4 | TRBV18 | CASSPRPRSGNEKLFF | TGTGCCAGCTCACCAAGACCCAGGTCAGGGAATGAAAAACTGTTTTTT
. | . | TRBJ2-5 | TRBV7-3 | CASSLTAQETQYF | TGTGCCAGCAGCTTGACAGCCCAAGAGACCCAGTACTTC
. | TRBD1 | TRBJ1-1 | TRBV7-3 | CASSLGGQGAKRTEAFF | TGTGCCAGCAGCTTAGGGGGACAGGGGGCTAAGCGAACTGAAGCTTTCTTT
. | . | TRBJ1-3 | TRBV7-8 | CASSLAPGYTIYF | TGTGCCAGCAGCTTAGCGCCGGGCTACACCATATATTTT
. | . | TRBJ2-5 | TRBV5-1 | CASSSGTREETQYF | TGCGCCAGCAGCTCCGGGACCCGAGAGGAGACCCAGTACTTC
. | . | TRBJ1-2 | TRBV7-2 | CASSSRTENYGYTF | TGTGCCAGCAGCTCCCGGACAGAGAATTATGGCTACACCTTC
. | . | TRBJ2-1 | TRBV5-1 | CASSTDISSYNEQFF | TGCGCCAGCAGCACGGACATCAGCTCCTACAATGAGCAGTTCTTC
. | . | TRBJ1-2 | TRBV5-1 | CASSLGVSINYGYTF | TGCGCCAGCAGCTTGGGAGTATCCATCAACTATGGCTACACCTTC
. | TRBD1 | TRBJ1-1 | TRBV9 | CASSVEGRGMNTEAFF | TGTGCCAGCAGCGTAGAGGGCAGGGGGATGAACACTGAAGCTTTCTTT
. | TRBD1 | TRBJ1-4 | TRBV10-3 | CATAGTGDEKLFF | TGTGCCACCGCTGGGACAGGGGATGAAAAACTGTTTTTT
few | . | TRBJ1-4 | TRBV18 | CASTEGDVGEKLFF | TGTGCCAGCACGGAAGGTGACGTCGGCGAAAAACTGTTTTTT
. | . | TRBJ2-2 | TRBV7-2 | CASSSHVTGYTGELFF | TGTGCCAGCAGCTCCCACGTCACGGGGTATACCGGGGAGCTGTTTTTT
. | TRBD1 | TRBJ1-6 | TRBV7-6 | CASSRGTVYNSPLHF | TGTGCCAGCAGCCGTGGGACAGTCTATAATTCACCCCTCCACTTT
few | TRBD1 | TRBJ1-2 | TRBV5-1 | CASRPETGKYGYTF | TGCGCCAGCAGGCCCGAGACAGGGAAGTATGGCTACACCTTC
. | . | TRBJ1-5 | TRBV10-3 | CAISAAQGKGNQPQHF | TGTGCCATCAGTGCCGCGCAGGGGAAGGGGAATCAGCCCCAGCATTTT
. | TRBD2 | TRBJ2-5 | TRBV7-9 | CASSREAGWETQYF | TGTGCCAGCAGCAGAGAAGCGGGGTGGGAGACCCAGTACTTC
. | . | TRBJ2-1 | TRBV9 | CASSKTGLINEQFF | TGTGCCAGCAGCAAAACTGGACTTATCAATGAGCAGTTCTTC
. | TRBD2 | TRBJ2-3 | TRBV27 | CASSLLPSGGGTDTQYF | TGTGCCAGCAGTTTACTTCCTAGCGGGGGGGGCACAGATACGCAGTATTTT
. | . | TRBJ1-5 | TRBV10-1 | CASQGNFDQPQHF | TGCGCTAGTCAGGGCAATTTTGATCAGCCCCAGCATTTT
. | . | TRBJ2-1 | TRBV20-1 | CSATVLGEQFF | TGCAGTGCCACTGTCTTGGGGGAGCAGTTCTTC
. | . | TRBJ1-5 | TRBV10-3 | CAIRAGEGNQPQHF | TGTGCCATCAGGGCGGGGGAGGGCAATCAGCCCCAGCATTTT
. | TRBD2 | TRBJ2-2 | TRBV28 | CASSSRGAGGAGELFF | TGTGCCAGCAGTTCCCGGGGAGCGGGGGGAGCCGGGGAGCTGTTTTTT
. | . | TRBJ1-2 | TRBV5-1 | CASSLEHSGPYGYTF | TGCGCCAGCAGCTTGGAACATTCAGGGCCCTATGGCTACACCTTC